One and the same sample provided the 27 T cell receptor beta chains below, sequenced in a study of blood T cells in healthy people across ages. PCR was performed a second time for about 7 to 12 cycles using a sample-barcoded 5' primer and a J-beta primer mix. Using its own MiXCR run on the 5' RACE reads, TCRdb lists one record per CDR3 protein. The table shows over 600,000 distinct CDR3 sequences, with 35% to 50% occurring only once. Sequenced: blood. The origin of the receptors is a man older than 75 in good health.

CDR3 in amino acids: CSARDPGQDVKPQHF. Written as DNA, the CDR3 is TGCAGTGCTAGAGACCCGGGACAGGATGTGAAGCCCCAGCATTTT. V gene TRBV20-1 combines with J gene TRBJ1-5; 8 positions agree with TRBD1. J was trimmed by 8 bases and V by 0 bases; bases with no gene match: 9. Germline V gives CDR1 DFQATT, CDR2 SNEGSKA (reference sequence). The CDR3 covers 15 residues.

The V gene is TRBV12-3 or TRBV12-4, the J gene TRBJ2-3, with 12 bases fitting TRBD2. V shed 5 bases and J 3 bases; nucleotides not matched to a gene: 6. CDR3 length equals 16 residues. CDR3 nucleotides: TGTGCCAGCAGTCAGAGGACTAGCGGGATAACAGATACGCAGTATTTT. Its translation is CASSQRTSGITDTQYF.

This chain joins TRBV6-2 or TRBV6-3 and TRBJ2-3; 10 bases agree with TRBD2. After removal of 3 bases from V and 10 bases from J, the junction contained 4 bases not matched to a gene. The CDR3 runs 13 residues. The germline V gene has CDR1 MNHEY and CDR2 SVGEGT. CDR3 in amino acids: CASSYSSGRSQYF. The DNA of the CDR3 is TGTGCCAGCAGTTATTCTAGCGGGAGATCGCAGTATTTT.

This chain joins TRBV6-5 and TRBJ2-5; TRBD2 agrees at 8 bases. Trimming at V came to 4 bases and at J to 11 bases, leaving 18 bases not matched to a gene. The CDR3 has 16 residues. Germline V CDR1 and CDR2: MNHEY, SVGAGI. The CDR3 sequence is CASSFASGRPGNKQYF. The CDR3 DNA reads TGTGCCAGCAGTTTTGCTAGCGGGCGCCCCGGGAATAAGCAGTACTTC.

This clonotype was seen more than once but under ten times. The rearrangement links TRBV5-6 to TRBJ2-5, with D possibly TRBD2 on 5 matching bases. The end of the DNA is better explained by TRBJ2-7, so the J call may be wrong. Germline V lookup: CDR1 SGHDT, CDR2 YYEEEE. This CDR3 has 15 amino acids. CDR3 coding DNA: TGTGCCAGCAGCTTCGTGTTGAGTTTGAGGGTCGAGCAGTACTTC. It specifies CASSFVLSLRVEQYF.

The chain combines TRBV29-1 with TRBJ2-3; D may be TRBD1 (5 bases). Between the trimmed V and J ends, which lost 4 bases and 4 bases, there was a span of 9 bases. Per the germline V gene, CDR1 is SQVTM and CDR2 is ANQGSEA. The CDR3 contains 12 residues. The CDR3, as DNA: TGCAGCGTTGTAAGGGGCGCAGATACGCAGTATTTT. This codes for CSVVRGADTQYF.

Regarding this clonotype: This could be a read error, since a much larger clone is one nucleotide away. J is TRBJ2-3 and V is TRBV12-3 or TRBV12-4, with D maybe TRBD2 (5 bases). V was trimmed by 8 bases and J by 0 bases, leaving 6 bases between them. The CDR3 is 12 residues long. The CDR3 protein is CASGSSTDTQYF. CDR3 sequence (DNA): TGTGCCAGCGGGAGTAGCACAGATACGCAGTATTTT.

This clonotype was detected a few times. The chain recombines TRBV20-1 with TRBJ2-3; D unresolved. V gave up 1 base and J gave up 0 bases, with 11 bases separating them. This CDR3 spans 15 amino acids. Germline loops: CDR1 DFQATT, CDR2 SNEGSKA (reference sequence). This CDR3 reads CSARVWAISTDTQYF. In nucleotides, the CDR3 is TGCAGTGCTAGAGTCTGGGCAATTAGCACAGATACGCAGTATTTT.

The CDR3 region is CSVEKRSRTYGYTF. The CDR3 region has the DNA TGCAGCGTTGAAAAGAGGAGTCGCACCTATGGCTACACCTTC. This chain joins TRBV29-1 and TRBJ1-2; no clear D gene. Trimming removed 2 bases from V and 4 bases from J, with 14 bases in between. Germline V gives CDR1 SQVTM, CDR2 ANQGSEA. This CDR3 contains 14 residues.

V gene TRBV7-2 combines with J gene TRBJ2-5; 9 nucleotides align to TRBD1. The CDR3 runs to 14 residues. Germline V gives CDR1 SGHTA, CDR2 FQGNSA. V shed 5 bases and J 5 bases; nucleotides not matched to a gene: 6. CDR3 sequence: CASSVSGTGETQYF. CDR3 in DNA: TGTGCCAGCAGCGTCTCCGGGACAGGGGAGACCCAGTACTTC.

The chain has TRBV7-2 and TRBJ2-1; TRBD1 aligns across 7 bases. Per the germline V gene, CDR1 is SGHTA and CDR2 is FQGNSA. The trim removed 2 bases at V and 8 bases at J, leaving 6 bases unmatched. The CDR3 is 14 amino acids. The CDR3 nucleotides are TGTGCCAGCAGCTTACTGCGACAGGGCTATGAGCAGTTCTTC. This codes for CASSLLRQGYEQFF. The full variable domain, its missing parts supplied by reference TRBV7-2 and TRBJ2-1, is GAGVSQSPSNKVTEKGKDVELRCDPISGHTALYWYRQSLGQGLEFLIYFQGNSAPDKSGLPSDRFSAERTGGSVSTLTIQRTQQEDSAVYLCASSLLRQGYEQFFGPGTRLTVL.

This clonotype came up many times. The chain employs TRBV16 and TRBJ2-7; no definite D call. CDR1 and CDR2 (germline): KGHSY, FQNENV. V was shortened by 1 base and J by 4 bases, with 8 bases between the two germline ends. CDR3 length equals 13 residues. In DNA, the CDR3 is TGTGCCAGCAGCCAATGGTCAGGTTACGAGCAGTACTTC. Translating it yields CASSQWSGYEQYF.

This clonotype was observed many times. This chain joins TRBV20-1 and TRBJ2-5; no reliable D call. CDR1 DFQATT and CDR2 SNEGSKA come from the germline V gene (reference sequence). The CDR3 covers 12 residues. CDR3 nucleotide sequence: TGCAGCTGCAGGCGGAACCAAGAGACCCAGTACTTC. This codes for CSCRRNQETQYF.

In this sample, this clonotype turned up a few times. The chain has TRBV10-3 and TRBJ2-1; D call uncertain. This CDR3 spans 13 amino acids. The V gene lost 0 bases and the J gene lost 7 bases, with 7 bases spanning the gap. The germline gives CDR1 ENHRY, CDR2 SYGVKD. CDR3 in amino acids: CAISESPANEQFF. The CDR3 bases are TGTGCCATCAGTGAGTCGCCAGCGAATGAGCAGTTCTTC.

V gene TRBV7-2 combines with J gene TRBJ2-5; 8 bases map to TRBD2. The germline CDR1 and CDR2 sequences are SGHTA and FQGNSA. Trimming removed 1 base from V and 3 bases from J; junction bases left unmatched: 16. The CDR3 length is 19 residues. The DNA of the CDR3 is TGTGCCAGCAGCTTAGGTTATTTTGCGTCCGACGGGGGGGAAGAGACCCAGTACTTC. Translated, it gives CASSLGYFASDGGEETQYF.

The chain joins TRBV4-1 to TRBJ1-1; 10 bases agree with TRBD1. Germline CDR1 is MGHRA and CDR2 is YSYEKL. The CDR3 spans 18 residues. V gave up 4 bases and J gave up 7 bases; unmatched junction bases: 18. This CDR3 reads CASSLQIFLRQGAHEAFF. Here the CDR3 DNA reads TGCGCCAGCAGCCTCCAGATTTTCCTTAGACAGGGGGCTCATGAAGCTTTCTTT.

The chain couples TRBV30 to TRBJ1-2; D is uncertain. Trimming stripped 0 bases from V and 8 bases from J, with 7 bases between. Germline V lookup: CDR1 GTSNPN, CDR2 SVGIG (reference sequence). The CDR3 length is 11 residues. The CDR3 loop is CAWSVLRGYTF. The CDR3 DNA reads TGTGCCTGGAGTGTGCTCCGCGGCTACACCTTC.

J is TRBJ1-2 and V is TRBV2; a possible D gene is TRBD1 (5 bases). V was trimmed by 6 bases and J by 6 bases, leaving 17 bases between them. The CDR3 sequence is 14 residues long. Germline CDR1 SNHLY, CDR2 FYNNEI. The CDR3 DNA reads TGTGCCAGCAGGGAACGGGGACGGGGCGATGGCTACACCTTC. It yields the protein CASRERGRGDGYTF.

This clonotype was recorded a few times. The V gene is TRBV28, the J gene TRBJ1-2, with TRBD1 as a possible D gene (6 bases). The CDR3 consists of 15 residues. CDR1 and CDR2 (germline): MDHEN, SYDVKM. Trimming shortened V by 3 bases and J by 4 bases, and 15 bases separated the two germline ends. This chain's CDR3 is CASSLGGPSSYGYTF. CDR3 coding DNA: TGTGCCAGCAGTTTGGGGGGCCCTTCATCCTATGGCTACACCTTC.

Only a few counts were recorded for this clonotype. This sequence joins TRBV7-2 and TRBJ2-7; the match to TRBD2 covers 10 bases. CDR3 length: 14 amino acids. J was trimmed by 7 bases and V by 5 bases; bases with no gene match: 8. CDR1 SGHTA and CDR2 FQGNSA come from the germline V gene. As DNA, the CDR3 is TGTGCCAGCAGCCTCCAGCGGGGGGGCCATGAGCAGTACTTC. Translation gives CASSLQRGGHEQYF.

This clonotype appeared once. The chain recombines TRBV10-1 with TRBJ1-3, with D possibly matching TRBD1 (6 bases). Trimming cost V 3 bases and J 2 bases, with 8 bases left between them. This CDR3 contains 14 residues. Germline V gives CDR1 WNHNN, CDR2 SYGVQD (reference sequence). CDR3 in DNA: TGCGCCAGCAGTGAAGACAGGACTGGAAACACCATATATTTT. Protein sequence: CASSEDRTGNTIYF.

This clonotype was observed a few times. The CDR3 is CASSVPITAGGKETQYF. CDR3 DNA: TGTGCCAGCAGCGTACCTATAACCGCGGGGGGAAAGGAGACCCAGTACTTC. The rearrangement links TRBV9 to TRBJ2-5, with 8 bases fitting TRBD2. Trimming at V came to 1 base and at J to 5 bases, leaving 13 bases not matched to a gene. This CDR3 region has 17 residues. Germline V gene data show CDR1 as SGDLS and CDR2 as YYNGEE. The full variable domain, its missing parts supplied by reference TRBV9 and TRBJ2-5, is DSGVTQTPKHLITATGQRVTLRCSPRSGDLSVYWYQQSLDQGLQFLIQYYNGEERAKGNILERFSAQQFPDLHSELNLSSLELGDSALYFCASSVPITAGGKETQYFGPGTRLLVL.

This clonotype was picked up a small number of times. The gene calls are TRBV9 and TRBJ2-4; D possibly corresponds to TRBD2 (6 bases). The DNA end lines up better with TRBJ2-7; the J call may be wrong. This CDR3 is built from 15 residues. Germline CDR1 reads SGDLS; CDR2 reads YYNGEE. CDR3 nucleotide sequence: TGTGCCAGCAGCGTAGCTGCGGGGCGCGGATTCGAGCAGTACTTC. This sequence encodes CASSVAAGRGFEQYF.

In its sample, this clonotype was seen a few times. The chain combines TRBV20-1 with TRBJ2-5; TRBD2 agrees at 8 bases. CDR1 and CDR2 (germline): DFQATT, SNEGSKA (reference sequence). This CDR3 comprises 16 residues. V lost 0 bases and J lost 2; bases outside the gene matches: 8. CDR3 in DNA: TGCAGTGCTAGAGATTCGACGGGAGGGAGGCAAGAGACCCAGTACTTC. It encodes CSARDSTGGRQETQYF.

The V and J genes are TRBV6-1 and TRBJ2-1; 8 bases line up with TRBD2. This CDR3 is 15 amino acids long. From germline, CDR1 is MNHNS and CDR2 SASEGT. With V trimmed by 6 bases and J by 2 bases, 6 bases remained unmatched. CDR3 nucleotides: TGTGCCAGCAGCAGACAAGCGGGAGCCTACAATGAGCAGTTCTTC. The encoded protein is CASSRQAGAYNEQFF.

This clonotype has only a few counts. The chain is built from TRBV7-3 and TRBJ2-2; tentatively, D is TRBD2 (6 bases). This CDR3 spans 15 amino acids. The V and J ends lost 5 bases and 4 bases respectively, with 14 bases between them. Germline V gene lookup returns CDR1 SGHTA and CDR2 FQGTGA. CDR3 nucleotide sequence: TGTGCCAGCAGCCCCTTGGCGGGGTCCACCGGGGAGCTGTTTTTT. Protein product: CASSPLAGSTGELFF. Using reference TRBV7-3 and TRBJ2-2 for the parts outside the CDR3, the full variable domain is GAGVSQTPSNKVTEKGKYVELRCDPISGHTALYWYRQSLGQGPEFLIYFQGTGAADDSGLPNDRFFAVRPEGSVSTLKIQRTERGDSAVYLCASSPLAGSTGELFFGEGSRLTVL.

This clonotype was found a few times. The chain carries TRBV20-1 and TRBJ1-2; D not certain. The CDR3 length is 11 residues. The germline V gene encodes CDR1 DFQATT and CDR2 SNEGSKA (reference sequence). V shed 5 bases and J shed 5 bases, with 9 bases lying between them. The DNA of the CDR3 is TGCAGTGCTCCGATAACTTATGGCTACACCTTC. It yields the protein CSAPITYGYTF.